Following are 26 T cell receptor beta chains from one sample sequenced in a study of siplizumab effects on memory and regulatory T cells. Method: immunoSEQ multiplex PCR; TCRdb's copy keeps in-frame clones and lacks some. The repertoire holds roughly 80,000 clones, with roughly 86% as singletons. The sample comprised Tregs sorted from blood. Source of these receptors: a human donor in good health.

The V and J genes are TRBV19 and TRBJ1-5; TRBD1 might be the D (5 bases). The CDR3 loop spans 17 amino acids. V lost 0 bases and J 3 bases, leaving 15 bases between the germline ends. From germline, CDR1 is LNHDA and CDR2 SQIVND (reference sequence). CDR3 loop: CASSIEQPGGYNQPQHF. The CDR3 nucleotides are TGTGCCAGTAGTATAGAGCAACCTGGGGGGTACAATCAGCCCCAGCATTTT.

The chain recombines TRBV7-2 with TRBJ1-2; D gene uncertain. The CDR3 totals 15 residues. Germline CDR1 SGHTA, CDR2 FQGNSA. Trimming took off 1 base at V and 7 bases at J, with 16 bases between the two ends. The CDR3 DNA follows: TGTGCCAGCAGCTTAGGACCGGGCCTGGGAGGTGGCTACACCTTC. Its protein product is CASSLGPGLGGGYTF.

V and J are TRBV5-1 and TRBJ1-1; 7 nucleotides agree with TRBD1. Germline CDR1 is SGHRS and CDR2 is YFSETQ. The junction had 0 bases not matched to a gene; V was cut back by 0 bases and J by 4 bases. This CDR3 comprises 13 residues. This CDR3 reads CASSLEGATEAFF. CDR3 nucleotides: TGCGCCAGCAGCTTGGAGGGGGCCACTGAAGCTTTCTTT.

The chain employs TRBV2 and TRBJ2-5; 12 bases line up with TRBD2. V gave up 6 bases and J gave up 2 bases; unmatched junction bases: 7. Germline V gene data show CDR1 as SNHLY and CDR2 as FYNNEI. This CDR3 spans 16 amino acids. CDR3 residues: CASRYGLAGPQETQYF. The CDR3 nucleotides read TGTGCCAGCAGATACGGACTAGCGGGGCCTCAAGAGACCCAGTACTTC.

The CDR3 loop is CASSQGVGGYTF. CDR3 in DNA: TGCGCCAGCAGCCAAGGTGTAGGCGGCTACACCTTC. The V call is TRBV4-1, the J call TRBJ1-2, with D uncertain. The CDR3 length is 12 residues. The ends were cut back, 1 base at V and 8 bases at J, with 8 bases in the middle. Germline V lookup: CDR1 MGHRA, CDR2 YSYEKL.

The CDR3 DNA is TGTGGAACAGGGGTCCCCCTGGACAACACCATATATTTT. Its translation is CGTGVPLDNTIYF. This chain connects TRBV19 to TRBJ1-3, with 7 bases lining up with TRBD1. This CDR3 is 13 amino acids long. The germline V gene encodes CDR1 LNHDA and CDR2 SQIVND (reference sequence).

This sequence joins TRBV6-5 and TRBJ2-1; D ambiguous. Germline CDR1 and CDR2: MNHEY and SVGAGI. V lost 2 bases and J 2 bases, leaving 13 bases between the germline ends. The CDR3 covers 16 residues. The CDR3 is CASSYRSYHPYNEQFF. The CDR3 coding sequence is TGTGCCAGCAGTTACCGCAGCTATCACCCCTACAATGAGCAGTTCTTC.

The chain uses TRBV28 and TRBJ2-3; tentatively, D is TRBD2 (5 bases). V lost 6 bases, J lost 0 bases, and 10 bases lay in between. Germline lookup yields CDR1 MDHEN and CDR2 SYDVKM. The CDR3 loop spans 14 amino acids. The CDR3 region is CASSRRRSTDTQYF. DNA for the CDR3: TGTGCCAGCAGCCGAAGGAGGAGCACAGATACGCAGTATTTT.

This clone turned up a few times. The chain combines TRBV5-1 with TRBJ2-2; D is undetermined. Germline CDR1 reads SGHRS; CDR2 reads YFSETQ. The CDR3 has 12 residues. Trimming pared 3 bases from V and 1 base from J, leaving 1 base between. CDR3: CASSWNTGELFF. CDR3 in DNA: TGCGCCAGCAGCTGGAACACCGGGGAGCTGTTTTTT. The full variable domain, with the rest looked up from reference TRBV5-1 and TRBJ2-2, is KAGVTQTPRYLIKTRGQQVTLSCSPISGHRSVSWYQQTPGQGLQFLFEYFSETQRNKGNFPGRFSGRQFSNSRSEMNVSTLELGDSALYLCASSWNTGELFFGEGSRLTVL.

This clone came up once. The chain uses TRBV9 and TRBJ2-7; no reliable D call. Germline values: CDR1 SGDLS, CDR2 YYNGEE. This CDR3 has 15 amino acids. V lost 1 base and J lost 4, with 15 bases in between. This CDR3 reads CASSVSYSAWYEQYF. The CDR3 bases are TGTGCCAGCAGCGTATCTTATAGTGCGTGGTACGAGCAGTACTTC.

The rearrangement joins TRBV6-1 to TRBJ1-6; no reliable D call. Germline CDR1 reads MNHNS; CDR2 reads SASEGT. The germline V and J ends were trimmed by 7 bases and 7 bases, with 11 bases remaining between them. This CDR3 is built from 13 residues. The CDR3 region has the DNA TGTGCCAGCAAGACGGTCCCCAATTCACCCCTCCACTTT. It translates to CASKTVPNSPLHF.

The chain links TRBV5-6 to TRBJ1-2; possibly TRBD1 for D (6 bases). This CDR3 comprises 14 residues. Germline V gives CDR1 SGHDT, CDR2 YYEEEE. Trimming removed 5 bases at V and 6 bases at J, with 17 bases between. CDR3 sequence (DNA): TGTGCCAGCAGACCCGAAGGGGGGAGCCATGGCTACACCTTC. This codes for CASRPEGGSHGYTF.

The chain joins TRBV5-1 to TRBJ1-1; possibly TRBD1 for D (5 bases). From germline, CDR1 is SGHRS and CDR2 YFSETQ. V lost 3 bases and J lost 2, with 14 bases in between. There are 15 residues in the CDR3. CDR3 DNA: TGCGCCAGCAGCTCGACGGCGGGACTCAACACTGAAGCTTTCTTT. Translating gives CASSSTAGLNTEAFF.

The gene calls are TRBV10-3 and TRBJ1-2, with 10 positions matching TRBD1. Germline V gene lookup returns CDR1 ENHRY and CDR2 SYGVKD. CDR3 length: 14 residues. V trimming: 8 bases; J trimming: 0 bases; junction bases outside the gene matches: 3. The CDR3 DNA sequence: TGTGCCATCCGGGGGACAGGGGCTAACTATGGCTACACCTTC. It translates to CAIRGTGANYGYTF.

This clone has a single count. Other DNA sequences in this specimen translate into the identical CDR3. This chain connects TRBV6-5 to TRBJ1-2; D not certain. Germline V gene sequence: CDR1 MNHEY, CDR2 SVGAGI. Trimming cost V 2 bases and J 8 bases, with 6 bases left between them. The CDR3 extends over 11 amino acids. DNA of the CDR3: TGTGCCAGCAGTTACGGAGGGGGCTACACCTTC. Amino acids: CASSYGGGYTF.

This sequence joins TRBV19 and TRBJ2-5; a weak D match, TRBD1 (6 bases). Judging by the DNA end, TRBJ2-7 fits better; the J call may be wrong. The germline V gene encodes CDR1 LNHDA and CDR2 SQIVND (reference sequence). CDR3 length: 14 amino acids. CDR3 residues: CASSPRTVSYEQYF. For the CDR3, the DNA is TGTGCCAGTAGTCCCCGGACAGTCTCCTACGAGCAGTACTTC.

V is TRBV10-3 and J is TRBJ2-7, with 7 positions matching TRBD1. Germline V CDR1 and CDR2: ENHRY, SYGVKD. The CDR3 is made up of 14 amino acids. The V segment lost 6 bases and the J segment 2 bases; nucleotides outside the gene matches: 7. CDR3 bases: TGTGCCATCAGGGGACAGATTAATACCTACGAGCAGTACTTC. Encoded protein: CAIRGQINTYEQYF.

This chain links TRBV6-5 with TRBJ1-5, with D perhaps matching TRBD1 (6 bases). Trimming cost V 2 bases and J 0 bases, with 11 bases left between them. The CDR3 extends over 16 amino acids. CDR1 MNHEY and CDR2 SVGAGI come from the germline V gene. The CDR3, as DNA: TGTGCCAGCAGTTACCCGGGACACTCTAGCAATCAGCCCCAGCATTTT. This translates into CASSYPGHSSNQPQHF.

The chain employs TRBV6-1 and TRBJ2-1, with D maybe TRBD2 (6 bases). The V gene's germline CDR1 is MNHNS and CDR2 SASEGT. This CDR3 is 13 amino acids long. Trimming took off 11 bases at V and 4 bases at J, with 15 bases between the two ends. The CDR3 coding sequence is TGTGCCGGGACTGGAGGAGTTTACAATGAGCAGTTCTTC. It translates to CAGTGGVYNEQFF.

V and J are TRBV6-5 and TRBJ2-5; 14 positions agree with TRBD2. The CDR3 runs 14 residues. Losses at the gene ends were 5 bases for V and 13 bases for J; bases not matched to a gene: 9. Germline CDR1 is MNHEY and CDR2 is SVGAGI. The CDR3 loop reads CASSRPTSGGAPYF. In nucleotides, the CDR3 is TGTGCCAGCAGTCGCCCGACTAGCGGGGGGGCTCCGTACTTC.

This chain uses TRBV9 with TRBJ2-7, with 7 bases aligning to TRBD1. The CDR3 runs 14 residues. CDR1 is SGDLS, CDR2 YYNGEE, per germline. Trimming at V came to 3 bases and at J to 2 bases, leaving 5 bases not matched to a gene. The DNA of the CDR3 is TGTGCCAGCAGCGGACAGGGCTTTCCCTACGAGCAGTACTTC. The encoded protein is CASSGQGFPYEQYF.

The chain combines TRBV28 with TRBJ2-7, with TRBD2 matching over 15 bases. CDR1 is MDHEN and CDR2 is SYDVKM in the germline V gene. The CDR3 extends over 20 amino acids. Trimming removed 6 bases from V and 1 base from J; junction bases left unmatched: 16. The CDR3 protein is CASREGGFGTSGGPSYEQYF. In DNA, the CDR3 is TGTGCCAGCAGGGAAGGTGGGTTCGGGACTAGCGGGGGGCCATCCTACGAGCAGTACTTC.

This chain joins TRBV7-3 and TRBJ2-3; 8 bases fit TRBD2. From germline, CDR1 is SGHTA and CDR2 FQGTGA. The J segment lost 1 base and the V segment lost 2 bases, leaving 2 bases of the junction unmatched. This CDR3 comprises 15 residues. As DNA, the CDR3 is TGTGCCAGCAGCTTACCAGCGGGGGGCACAGATACGCAGTATTTT. It yields the protein CASSLPAGGTDTQYF.

The rearrangement joins TRBV5-1 to TRBJ2-3, with TRBD2 identical over 16 bases. Germline V gene sequence: CDR1 SGHRS, CDR2 YFSETQ. There are 18 residues in the CDR3. J was trimmed by 1 base and V by 4 bases; bases with no gene match: 6. The CDR3 spells CASSQGTSGGARTDTQYF. The DNA of the CDR3 is TGCGCCAGCAGCCAAGGGACTAGCGGGGGGGCCCGCACAGATACGCAGTATTTT.

With respect to this clone: The same CDR3 can be traced to other DNA sequences in this sample. J is TRBJ2-7 and V is TRBV5-1; D is ambiguous. Germline V CDR1 and CDR2: SGHRS, YFSETQ. The V gene lost 0 bases and the J gene lost 1 base, with 5 bases spanning the gap. This CDR3 has 13 amino acids. The CDR3 nucleotides are TGCGCCAGCAGCTTGGCACCTTCCTACGAGCAGTACTTC. It yields the protein CASSLAPSYEQYF.

The chain couples TRBV11-3 to TRBJ2-7, with D hard to call. The CDR3 extends over 16 amino acids. Trimming stripped 5 bases from V and 1 base from J, with 18 bases between. The germline gives CDR1 SGHNT, CDR2 YENEEA. CDR3 DNA sequence: TGTGCCAGCAGCCTCTCGTTTGGAGATAAGTCCTACGAGCAGTACTTC. It is translated as CASSLSFGDKSYEQYF.